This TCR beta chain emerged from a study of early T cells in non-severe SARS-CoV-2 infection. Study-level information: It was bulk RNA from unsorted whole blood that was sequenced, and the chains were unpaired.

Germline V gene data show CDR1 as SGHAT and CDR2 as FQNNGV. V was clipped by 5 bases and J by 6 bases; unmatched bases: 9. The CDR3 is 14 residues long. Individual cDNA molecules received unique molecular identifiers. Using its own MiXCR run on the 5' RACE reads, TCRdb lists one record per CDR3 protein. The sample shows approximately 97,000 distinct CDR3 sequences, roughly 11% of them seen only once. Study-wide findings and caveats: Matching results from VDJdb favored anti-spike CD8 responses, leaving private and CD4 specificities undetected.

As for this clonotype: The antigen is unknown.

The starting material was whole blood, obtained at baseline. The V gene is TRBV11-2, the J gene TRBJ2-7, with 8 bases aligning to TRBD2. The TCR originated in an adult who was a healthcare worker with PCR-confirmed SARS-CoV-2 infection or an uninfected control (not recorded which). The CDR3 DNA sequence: TGTGCCAGCAGCCGATCCGGGACTAGTGCCGAGCAGTACTTC. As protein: CASSRSGTSAEQYF.